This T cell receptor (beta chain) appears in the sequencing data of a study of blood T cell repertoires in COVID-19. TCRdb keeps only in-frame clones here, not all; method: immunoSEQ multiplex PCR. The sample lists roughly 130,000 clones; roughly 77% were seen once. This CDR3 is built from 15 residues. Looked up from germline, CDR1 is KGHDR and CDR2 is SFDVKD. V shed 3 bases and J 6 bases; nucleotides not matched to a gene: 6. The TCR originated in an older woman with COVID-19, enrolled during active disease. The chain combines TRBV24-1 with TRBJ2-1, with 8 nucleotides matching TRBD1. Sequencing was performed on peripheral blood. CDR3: CATSDGDRGGNEQFF. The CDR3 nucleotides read TGTGCCACCAGTGATGGCGACAGGGGTGGCAATGAGCAGTTCTTC.